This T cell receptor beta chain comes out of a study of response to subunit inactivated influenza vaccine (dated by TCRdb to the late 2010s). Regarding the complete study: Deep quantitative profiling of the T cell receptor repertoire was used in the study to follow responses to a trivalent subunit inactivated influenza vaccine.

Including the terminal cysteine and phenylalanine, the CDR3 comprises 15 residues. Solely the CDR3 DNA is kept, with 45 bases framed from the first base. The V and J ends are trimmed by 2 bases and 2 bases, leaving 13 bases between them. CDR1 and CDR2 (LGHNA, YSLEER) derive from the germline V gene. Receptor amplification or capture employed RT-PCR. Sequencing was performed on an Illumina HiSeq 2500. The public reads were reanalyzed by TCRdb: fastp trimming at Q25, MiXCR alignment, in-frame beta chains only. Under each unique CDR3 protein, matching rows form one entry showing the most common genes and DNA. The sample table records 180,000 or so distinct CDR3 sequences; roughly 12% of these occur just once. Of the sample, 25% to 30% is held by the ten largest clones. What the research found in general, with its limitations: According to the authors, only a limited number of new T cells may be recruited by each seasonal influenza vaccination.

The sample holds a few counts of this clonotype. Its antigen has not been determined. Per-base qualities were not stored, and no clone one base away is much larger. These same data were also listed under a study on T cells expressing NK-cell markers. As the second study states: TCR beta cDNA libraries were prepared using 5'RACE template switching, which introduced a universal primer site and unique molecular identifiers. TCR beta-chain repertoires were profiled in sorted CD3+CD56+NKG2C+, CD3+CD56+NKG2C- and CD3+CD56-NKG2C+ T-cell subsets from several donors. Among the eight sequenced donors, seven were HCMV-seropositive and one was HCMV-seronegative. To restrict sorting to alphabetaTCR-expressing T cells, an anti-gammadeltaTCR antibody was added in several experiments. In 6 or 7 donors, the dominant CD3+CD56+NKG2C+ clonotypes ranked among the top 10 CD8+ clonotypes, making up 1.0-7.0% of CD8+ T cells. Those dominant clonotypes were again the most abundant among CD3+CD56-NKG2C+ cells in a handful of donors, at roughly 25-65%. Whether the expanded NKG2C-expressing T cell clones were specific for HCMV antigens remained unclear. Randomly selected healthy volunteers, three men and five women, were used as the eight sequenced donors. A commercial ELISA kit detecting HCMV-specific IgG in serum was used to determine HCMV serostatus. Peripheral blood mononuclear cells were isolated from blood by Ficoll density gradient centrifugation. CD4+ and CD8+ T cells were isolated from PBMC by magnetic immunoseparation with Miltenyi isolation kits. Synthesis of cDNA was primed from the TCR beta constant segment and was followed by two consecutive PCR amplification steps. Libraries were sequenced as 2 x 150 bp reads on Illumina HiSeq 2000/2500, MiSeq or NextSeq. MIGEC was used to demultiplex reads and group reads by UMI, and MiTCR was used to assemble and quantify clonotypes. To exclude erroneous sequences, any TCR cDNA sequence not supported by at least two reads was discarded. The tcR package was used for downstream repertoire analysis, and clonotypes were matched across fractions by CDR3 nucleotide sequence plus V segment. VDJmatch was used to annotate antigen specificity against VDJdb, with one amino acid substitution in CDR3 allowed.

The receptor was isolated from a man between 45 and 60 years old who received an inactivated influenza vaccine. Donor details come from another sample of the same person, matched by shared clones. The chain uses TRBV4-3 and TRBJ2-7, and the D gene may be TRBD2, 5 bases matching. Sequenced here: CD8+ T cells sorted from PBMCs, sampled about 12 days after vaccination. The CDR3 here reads CASSQRAGTPYEQYF. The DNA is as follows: TGCGCCAGCAGCCAAAGGGCGGGCACGCCCTACGAGCAGTACTTC.